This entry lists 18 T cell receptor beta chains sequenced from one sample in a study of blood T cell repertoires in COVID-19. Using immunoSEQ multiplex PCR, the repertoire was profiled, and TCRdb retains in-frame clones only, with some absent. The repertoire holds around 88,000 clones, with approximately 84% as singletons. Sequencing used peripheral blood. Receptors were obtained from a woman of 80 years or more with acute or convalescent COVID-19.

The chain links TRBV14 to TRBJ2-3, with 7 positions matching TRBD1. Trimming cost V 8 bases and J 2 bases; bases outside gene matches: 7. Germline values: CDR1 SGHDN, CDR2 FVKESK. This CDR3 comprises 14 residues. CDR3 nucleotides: TGTGCCAGCCGGGACAGCCTAATCACAGATACGCAGTATTTT. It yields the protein CASRDSLITDTQYF.

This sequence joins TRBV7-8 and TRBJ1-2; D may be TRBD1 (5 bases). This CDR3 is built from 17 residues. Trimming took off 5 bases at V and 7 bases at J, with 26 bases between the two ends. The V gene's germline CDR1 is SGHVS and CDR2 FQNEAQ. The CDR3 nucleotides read TGTGCCAGCAGCAGAGATAGGAGGGAATGGGGGACGGGTGGCTACACCTTC. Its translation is CASSRDRREWGTGGYTF.

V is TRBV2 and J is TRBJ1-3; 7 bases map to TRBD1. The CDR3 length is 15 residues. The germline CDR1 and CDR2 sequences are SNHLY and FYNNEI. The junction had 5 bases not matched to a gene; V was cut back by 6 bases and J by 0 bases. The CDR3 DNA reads TGTGCCAGCAGGCCGAGACAGGGCTCTGGAAACACCATATATTTT. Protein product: CASRPRQGSGNTIYF.

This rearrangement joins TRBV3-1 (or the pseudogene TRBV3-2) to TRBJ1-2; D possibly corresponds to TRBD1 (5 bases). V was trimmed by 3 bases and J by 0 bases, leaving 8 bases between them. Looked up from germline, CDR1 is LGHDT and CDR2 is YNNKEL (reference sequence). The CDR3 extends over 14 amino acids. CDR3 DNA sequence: TGTGCCAGCAGCCACAGGGCCGCTAACTATGGCTACACCTTC. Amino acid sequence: CASSHRAANYGYTF.

The CDR3 sequence: CASSLISYEQYF. The CDR3 DNA is TGTGCCAGCTCACTAATCTCCTACGAGCAGTACTTC. The chain joins TRBV18 to TRBJ2-7, with D unresolved. The CDR3 contains 12 residues. Trimming shortened V by 4 bases and J by 0 bases, and 4 bases separated the two germline ends. Germline V CDR1 and CDR2: KGHSH, LQKENI.

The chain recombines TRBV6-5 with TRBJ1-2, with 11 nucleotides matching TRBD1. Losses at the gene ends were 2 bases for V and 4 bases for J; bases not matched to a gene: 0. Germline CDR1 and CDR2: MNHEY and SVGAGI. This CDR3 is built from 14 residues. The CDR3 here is CASSYGQGAYGYTF. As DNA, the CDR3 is TGTGCCAGCAGTTACGGACAGGGGGCCTATGGCTACACCTTC.

CDR3 amino acids: CANYQMGAVSPLHF. In nucleotides, the CDR3 is TGTGCCAACTACCAAATGGGGGCGGTTTCACCCCTCCACTTT. This chain uses TRBV27 with TRBJ1-6, with TRBD1 as a possible D gene (6 bases). Germline CDR1 reads MNHEY; CDR2 reads SMNVEV (reference sequence). The V gene lost 10 bases and the J gene lost 9 bases, with 19 bases spanning the gap. The CDR3 consists of 14 residues.

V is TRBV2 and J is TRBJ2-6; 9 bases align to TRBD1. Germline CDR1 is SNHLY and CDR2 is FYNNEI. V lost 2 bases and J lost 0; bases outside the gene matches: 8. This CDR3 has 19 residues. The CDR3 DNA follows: TGTGCCAGCAGTGAATGGGGGACAGGGAGGGCCTCTGGGGCCAACGTCCTGACTTTC. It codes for CASSEWGTGRASGANVLTF.

The CDR3 reads CASSTAAGSRSGGGPTDTQYF. The CDR3 nucleotides are TGTGCCAGCAGTACCGCGGCCGGGTCCCGCTCGGGCGGGGGACCCACAGATACGCAGTATTTT. This chain joins TRBV27 and TRBJ2-3, with TRBD2 matching over 7 bases. V shed 5 bases and J 2 bases; nucleotides not matched to a gene: 25. This CDR3 has 21 residues. CDR1 MNHEY and CDR2 SMNVEV come from the germline V gene (reference sequence).

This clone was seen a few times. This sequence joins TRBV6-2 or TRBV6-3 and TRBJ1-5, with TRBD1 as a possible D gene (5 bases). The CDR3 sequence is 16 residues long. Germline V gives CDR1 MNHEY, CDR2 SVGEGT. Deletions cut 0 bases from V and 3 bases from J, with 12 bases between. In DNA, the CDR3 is TGTGCCAGCAGTTACTCCCGGGTAGGGGTCAATCAGCCCCAGCATTTT. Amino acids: CASSYSRVGVNQPQHF.

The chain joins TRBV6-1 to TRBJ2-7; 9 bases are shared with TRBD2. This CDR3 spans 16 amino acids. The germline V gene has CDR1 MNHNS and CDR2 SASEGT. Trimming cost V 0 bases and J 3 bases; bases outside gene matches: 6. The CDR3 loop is CASSEAPSGVGYEQYF. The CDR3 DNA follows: TGTGCCAGCAGTGAAGCACCTAGCGGGGTTGGCTACGAGCAGTACTTC.

The CDR3 DNA reads TGTGCCAGCAGTTACTCGACCGGGACAGGGAACACCGGGGAGCTGTTTTTT. Protein product: CASSYSTGTGNTGELFF. The V and J genes are TRBV6-2 or TRBV6-3 and TRBJ2-2, with TRBD1 matching 8 bases. Trimming removed 0 bases from V and 1 base from J; junction bases left unmatched: 4. The germline CDR1 and CDR2 sequences are MNHEY and SVGEGT. This CDR3 region has 17 residues.

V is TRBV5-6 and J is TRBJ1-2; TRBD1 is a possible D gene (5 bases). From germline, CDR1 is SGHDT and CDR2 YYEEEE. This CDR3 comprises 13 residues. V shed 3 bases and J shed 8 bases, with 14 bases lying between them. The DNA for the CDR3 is TGTGCCAGCAGCTCAGGGAGGGTGACGGGCTACACCTTC. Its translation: CASSSGRVTGYTF.

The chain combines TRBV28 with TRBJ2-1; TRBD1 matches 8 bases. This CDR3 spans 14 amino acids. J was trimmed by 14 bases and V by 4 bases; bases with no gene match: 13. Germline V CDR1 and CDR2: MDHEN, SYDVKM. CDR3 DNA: TGTGCCAGCAGTTCGAGACCGGACAGGGCGAGGGAGTTCTTC. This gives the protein CASSSRPDRAREFF.

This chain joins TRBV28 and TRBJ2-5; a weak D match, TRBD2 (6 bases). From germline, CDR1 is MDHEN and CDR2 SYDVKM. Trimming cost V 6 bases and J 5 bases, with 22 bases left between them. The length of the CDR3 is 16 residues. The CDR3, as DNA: TGTGCCAGCAGGAAGAGGCGGGGATGGGGAGATGAGACCCAGTACTTC. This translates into CASRKRRGWGDETQYF. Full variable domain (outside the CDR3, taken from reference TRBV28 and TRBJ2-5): DVKVTQSSRYLVKRTGEKVFLECVQDMDHENMFWYRQDPGLGLRLIYFSYDVKMKEKGDIPEGYSVSREKKERFSLILESASTNQTSMYLCASRKRRGWGDETQYFGPGTRLLVL.

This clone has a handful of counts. The CDR3 DNA reads as TGTGCCAGCTCACAGGGACAGAGGGGGACTGAAGCTTTCTTT. Translated, it gives CASSQGQRGTEAFF. V usage is TRBV18 and J usage is TRBJ1-1; 7 bases line up with TRBD1. The CDR3 length is 14 residues. Looked up from germline, CDR1 is KGHSH and CDR2 is LQKENI. Trimming at V came to 4 bases and at J to 5 bases, leaving 7 bases not matched to a gene.

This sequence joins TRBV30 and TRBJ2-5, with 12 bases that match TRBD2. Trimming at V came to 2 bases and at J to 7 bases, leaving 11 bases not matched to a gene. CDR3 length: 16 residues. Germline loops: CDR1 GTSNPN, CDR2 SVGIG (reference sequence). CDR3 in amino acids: CAWSSVLAGGPGTQYF. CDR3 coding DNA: TGTGCCTGGAGTTCTGTACTAGCGGGGGGACCTGGGACCCAGTACTTC.

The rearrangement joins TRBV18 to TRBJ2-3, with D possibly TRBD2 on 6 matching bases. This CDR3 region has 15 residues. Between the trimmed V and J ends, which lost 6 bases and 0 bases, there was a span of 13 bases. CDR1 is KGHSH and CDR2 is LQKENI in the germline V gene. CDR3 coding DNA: TGTGCCAGCTCTGTCTCGGCGGGGAGCACAGATACGCAGTATTTT. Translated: CASSVSAGSTDTQYF. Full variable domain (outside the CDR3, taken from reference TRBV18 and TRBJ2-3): NAGVMQNPRHLVRRRGQEARLRCSPMKGHSHVYWYRQLPEEGLKFMVYLQKENIIDESGMPKERFSAEFPKEGPSILRIQQVVRGDSAAYFCASSVSAGSTDTQYFGPGTRLTVL.